A selection of T cell receptor beta chains follows, all from one sample in a study of identical twins. Each CDR3 protein is one row after TCRdb ran MiXCR on the 5' RACE reads. Found here are 640,000 or so distinct CDR3 sequences, around 6% of them singletons; the top ten hold about 1.8%. The specimen was naive T cells sorted from blood. All receptors come from a man younger than 35 in good health. Each CDR3 is given with its conserved first and last residue. D genes are given only for firm matches. Size tells how often a clone was seen (once, few, many) or the class of an expanded clone, and some rows leave it out.

d_call: TRBD1; cdr3_length: 19; clone_size: -; j_call: TRBJ2-6; v_call: TRBV11-2; cdr3_nt: TGTGCCAGCAGCTTAGGTCCAGGACAGGGTGGCTCTGGGGCCAACGTCCTGACTTTC; cdr3_aa: CASSLGPGQGGSGANVLTF
d_call: -; cdr3_length: 15; clone_size: -; j_call: TRBJ2-2; v_call: TRBV12-3/TRBV12-4; cdr3_nt: TGTGCCAGCCCCAGGGGGGGACCGAACACCGGGGAGCTGTTTTTT; cdr3_aa: CASPRGGPNTGELFF
d_call: -; cdr3_length: 15; clone_size: many; j_call: TRBJ2-1; v_call: TRBV27; cdr3_nt: TGTGCCAGCAGTTTCTCGAGACAGGCAACTGATGAGCAGTTCTTC; cdr3_aa: CASSFSRQATDEQFF
d_call: -; cdr3_length: 14; clone_size: many; j_call: TRBJ1-2; v_call: TRBV7-2; cdr3_nt: TGTGCCAGCAGCTTTATCGGGGATCTTTCGGGCTACACCTTC; cdr3_aa: CASSFIGDLSGYTF
d_call: -; cdr3_length: 15; clone_size: many; j_call: TRBJ2-1; v_call: TRBV11-1; cdr3_nt: TGTGCCAGCAGCTGGAGGACTGAATCCTACAATGAGCAGTTCTTC; cdr3_aa: CASSWRTESYNEQFF
d_call: -; cdr3_length: 17; clone_size: few; j_call: TRBJ2-2; v_call: TRBV24-1; cdr3_nt: TGTGCCACCAGTGACCTCCCGGGACTGGACTACACCGGGGAGCTGTTTTTT; cdr3_aa: CATSDLPGLDYTGELFF
d_call: -; cdr3_length: 14; clone_size: -; j_call: TRBJ1-1; v_call: TRBV2; cdr3_nt: TGTGCCAGCAGTCACAGGGAGAGGAACACTGAAGCTTTCTTT; cdr3_aa: CASSHRERNTEAFF
d_call: -; cdr3_length: 13; clone_size: many; j_call: TRBJ2-5; v_call: TRBV5-1; cdr3_nt: TGCGCCAGCAGCTGGTCCGTCCAAGAGACCCAGTACTTC; cdr3_aa: CASSWSVQETQYF
d_call: -; cdr3_length: 12; clone_size: many; j_call: TRBJ2-1; v_call: TRBV20-1; cdr3_nt: TGCAGTGCTAGAGAACTCCTCAATGAGCAGTTCTTC; cdr3_aa: CSARELLNEQFF
d_call: -; cdr3_length: 12; clone_size: many; j_call: TRBJ2-1; v_call: TRBV5-1; cdr3_nt: TGCGCCAGCAGCTTGTACGCCACGGAGCAGTTCTTC; cdr3_aa: CASSLYATEQFF
d_call: TRBD1; cdr3_length: 15; clone_size: few; j_call: TRBJ2-7; v_call: TRBV6-5; cdr3_nt: TGTGCCAGCAGTTACCCGGGACAGGCCCCCTACGAGCAGTACTTC; cdr3_aa: CASSYPGQAPYEQYF
d_call: TRBD2; cdr3_length: 15; clone_size: many; j_call: TRBJ2-1; v_call: TRBV27; cdr3_nt: TGTGCCAGCAGTTTAATGGCTAGCGGGATGAATGAGCAGTTCTTC; cdr3_aa: CASSLMASGMNEQFF
d_call: -; cdr3_length: 14; clone_size: -; j_call: TRBJ2-7; v_call: TRBV27; cdr3_nt: TGTGCCAGCAGTTTTCCCGGGAACCTCTACGAGCAGTACTTC; cdr3_aa: CASSFPGNLYEQYF
d_call: -; cdr3_length: 12; clone_size: many; j_call: TRBJ1-1; v_call: TRBV6-2/TRBV6-3; cdr3_nt: TGTGCCAGCAGGGACGTCAACACTGAAGCTTTCTTT; cdr3_aa: CASRDVNTEAFF
d_call: -; cdr3_length: 16; clone_size: many; j_call: TRBJ1-3; v_call: TRBV6-5; cdr3_nt: TGTGCCAGCAGTTACGGGGAGGCCAACTCTGGAAACACCATATATTTT; cdr3_aa: CASSYGEANSGNTIYF
d_call: TRBD2; cdr3_length: 16; clone_size: few; j_call: TRBJ2-5; v_call: TRBV6-2/TRBV6-3; cdr3_nt: TGTGCCAGCAGTTACGTTGGGACTAGCGGGCAAGAGACCCAGTACTTC; cdr3_aa: CASSYVGTSGQETQYF
d_call: -; cdr3_length: 14; clone_size: many; j_call: TRBJ1-6; v_call: TRBV9; cdr3_nt: TGTGCCAGCAGCGTAGAGGACAGTAATTCACCCCTCCACTTT; cdr3_aa: CASSVEDSNSPLHF
d_call: -; cdr3_length: 14; clone_size: -; j_call: TRBJ1-1; v_call: TRBV27; cdr3_nt: TGTGCCAGCAGTTCCGTGCCGCCGAACACTGAAGCTTTCTTT; cdr3_aa: CASSSVPPNTEAFF
d_call: TRBD1; cdr3_length: 16; clone_size: many; j_call: TRBJ2-2; v_call: TRBV6-5; cdr3_nt: TGTGCCAGCAGTTACTTTAGGACAGGAGAGACCGGGGAGCTGTTTTTT; cdr3_aa: CASSYFRTGETGELFF
d_call: -; cdr3_length: 10; clone_size: few; j_call: TRBJ2-3; v_call: TRBV24-1; cdr3_nt: TGTGCCACCAGTGGCCCTCCGCAGTATTTT; cdr3_aa: CATSGPPQYF
d_call: -; cdr3_length: 15; clone_size: many; j_call: TRBJ2-1; v_call: TRBV4-2; cdr3_nt: TGTGCCAGCAGCCAAGAAGCGGCCAGCAACAATGAGCAGTTCTTC; cdr3_aa: CASSQEAASNNEQFF
d_call: -; cdr3_length: 15; clone_size: many; j_call: TRBJ2-7; v_call: TRBV4-2; cdr3_nt: TGTGCCAGCAGCCCATCCCGCGGTTCTAGTTACGAGCAGTACTTC; cdr3_aa: CASSPSRGSSYEQYF
d_call: TRBD2; cdr3_length: 14; clone_size: many; j_call: TRBJ2-1; v_call: TRBV9; cdr3_nt: TGTGCCAGCAGCGTAAGCGGGAGCTACAATGAGCAGTTCTTC; cdr3_aa: CASSVSGSYNEQFF
d_call: -; cdr3_length: 12; clone_size: -; j_call: TRBJ2-7; v_call: TRBV7-9; cdr3_nt: TGTTCCAGCAGCTTGACGGATTACGAGCAGTACTTC; cdr3_aa: CSSSLTDYEQYF
d_call: TRBD1; cdr3_length: 17; clone_size: many; j_call: TRBJ2-6; v_call: TRBV12-3/TRBV12-4; cdr3_nt: TGTGCCAGCAGTATCGGGACAGGAAGCTCTGGGGCCAACGTCCTGACTTTC; cdr3_aa: CASSIGTGSSGANVLTF
d_call: TRBD2; cdr3_length: 13; clone_size: few; j_call: TRBJ2-3; v_call: TRBV11-2; cdr3_nt: TGTGCCAGCAGCGTGACTAGCGTAGATACGCAGTATTTT; cdr3_aa: CASSVTSVDTQYF
d_call: -; cdr3_length: 13; clone_size: few; j_call: TRBJ1-1; v_call: TRBV18; cdr3_nt: TGTGCCAGCTCACCACCGGGATGGACTGAAGCTTTCTTT; cdr3_aa: CASSPPGWTEAFF
d_call: -; cdr3_length: 14; clone_size: few; j_call: TRBJ2-1; v_call: TRBV12-3/TRBV12-4; cdr3_nt: TGTGCCAGCAGTATACAGGGCTCCTACAATGAGCAGTTCTTC; cdr3_aa: CASSIQGSYNEQFF
d_call: -; cdr3_length: 15; clone_size: many; j_call: TRBJ2-2; v_call: TRBV12-3/TRBV12-4; cdr3_nt: TGTGCCAGCAGTTTCGAGACTCCACGGACCGGGGAGCTGTTTTTT; cdr3_aa: CASSFETPRTGELFF
d_call: -; cdr3_length: 13; clone_size: many; j_call: TRBJ1-1; v_call: TRBV29-1; cdr3_nt: TGCAGCGTTGAGGTGAAGGTTGACACTGAAGCTTTCTTT; cdr3_aa: CSVEVKVDTEAFF
d_call: -; cdr3_length: 12; clone_size: many; j_call: TRBJ2-2; v_call: TRBV28; cdr3_nt: TGTGCCAGCAGTACCCACTCGGGGGAGCTGTTTTTT; cdr3_aa: CASSTHSGELFF
d_call: -; cdr3_length: 12; clone_size: many; j_call: TRBJ2-7; v_call: TRBV10-3; cdr3_nt: TGTGCCATCAGTGAAAACAGGGCCGAGCAGTACTTC; cdr3_aa: CAISENRAEQYF
d_call: -; cdr3_length: 14; clone_size: few; j_call: TRBJ1-1; v_call: TRBV3-1; cdr3_nt: TGTGCCAGCAGCCCGATCGCCTTGCACACTGAAGCTTTCTTT; cdr3_aa: CASSPIALHTEAFF
d_call: TRBD1; cdr3_length: 13; clone_size: few; j_call: TRBJ2-7; v_call: TRBV27; cdr3_nt: TGTGCCAGCAGATCGGACAGGGCCTACGAGCAGTACTTC; cdr3_aa: CASRSDRAYEQYF
d_call: -; cdr3_length: 14; clone_size: few; j_call: TRBJ2-3; v_call: TRBV20-1; cdr3_nt: TGCAGTGTGCGGGCCGGAGTGAGCACAGATACGCAGTATTTT; cdr3_aa: CSVRAGVSTDTQYF
d_call: -; cdr3_length: 14; clone_size: many; j_call: TRBJ1-5; v_call: TRBV4-1; cdr3_nt: TGCGCCAGCAGCCTGTACGATAGCAATCAGCCCCAGCATTTT; cdr3_aa: CASSLYDSNQPQHF
d_call: -; cdr3_length: 15; clone_size: many; j_call: TRBJ2-1; v_call: TRBV6-1; cdr3_nt: TGTGCCAGCAGGCAGACAGGCACTCCCTACAATGAGCAGTTCTTC; cdr3_aa: CASRQTGTPYNEQFF
d_call: TRBD1; cdr3_length: 14; clone_size: few; j_call: TRBJ2-1; v_call: TRBV10-3; cdr3_nt: TGTGCCATCAGACCGGGACCAGGGGGCAATGAGCAGTTCTTC; cdr3_aa: CAIRPGPGGNEQFF
d_call: TRBD1; cdr3_length: 16; clone_size: many; j_call: TRBJ2-5; v_call: TRBV27; cdr3_nt: TGTGCCAGCAGTTCCGGGACAGGGGGACTCCGAGAGACCCAGTACTTC; cdr3_aa: CASSSGTGGLRETQYF
d_call: -; cdr3_length: 15; clone_size: many; j_call: TRBJ2-7; v_call: TRBV7-2; cdr3_nt: TGTGCCAGCAGCACCGTAGTCGGCGAAACCTACGAGCAGTACTTC; cdr3_aa: CASSTVVGETYEQYF
d_call: TRBD1; cdr3_length: 13; clone_size: many; j_call: TRBJ1-2; v_call: TRBV20-1; cdr3_nt: TGCAGTGCTACCGGACAGGCCGACTATGGCTACACCTTC; cdr3_aa: CSATGQADYGYTF
d_call: TRBD1; cdr3_length: 12; clone_size: many; j_call: TRBJ1-1; v_call: TRBV20-1; cdr3_nt: TGCAGTGCTTCACGACAGGGCACTGAAGCTTTCTTT; cdr3_aa: CSASRQGTEAFF
d_call: -; cdr3_length: 15; clone_size: few; j_call: TRBJ2-7; v_call: TRBV4-2; cdr3_nt: TGTGCCAGCAGCCAAGATCCCGGTATGCCCTACGAGCAGTACTTC; cdr3_aa: CASSQDPGMPYEQYF
d_call: -; cdr3_length: 14; clone_size: -; j_call: TRBJ1-1; v_call: TRBV20-1; cdr3_nt: TGCAGTGCCCGCTCTCTCGCAGGGAACACTGAAGCTTTCTTT; cdr3_aa: CSARSLAGNTEAFF
d_call: TRBD1; cdr3_length: 16; clone_size: few; j_call: TRBJ2-3; v_call: TRBV7-3; cdr3_nt: TGTGCCAGCAGCCCGAGGACAGGCTATAGCACAGATACGCAGTATTTT; cdr3_aa: CASSPRTGYSTDTQYF
d_call: TRBD2; cdr3_length: 15; clone_size: -; j_call: TRBJ2-3; v_call: TRBV5-1; cdr3_nt: TGCGCCAGCAGCCGGGAGGGCCGGAGCACAGATACGCAGTATTTT; cdr3_aa: CASSREGRSTDTQYF
d_call: TRBD1; cdr3_length: 14; clone_size: many; j_call: TRBJ2-2; v_call: TRBV12-3/TRBV12-4; cdr3_nt: TGTGCCAGCATGAGGGGGCGGACCACCGGGGAGCTGTTTTTT; cdr3_aa: CASMRGRTTGELFF
d_call: TRBD2; cdr3_length: 17; clone_size: once; j_call: TRBJ2-6; v_call: TRBV20-1; cdr3_nt: TGCAGTGCTAGAGGACTAGCGGGAAGTACTGGGGCCAACGTCCTGACTTTC; cdr3_aa: CSARGLAGSTGANVLTF
d_call: TRBD1; cdr3_length: 17; clone_size: -; j_call: TRBJ2-1; v_call: TRBV6-5; cdr3_nt: TGTGCCAGCAGTTCACCACCGGGACAGGCCTCCTACAATGAGCAGTTCTTC; cdr3_aa: CASSSPPGQASYNEQFF
d_call: -; cdr3_length: 14; clone_size: many; j_call: TRBJ2-5; v_call: TRBV7-6; cdr3_nt: TGTGCCAGCAGCTTAGGGGCAGAACAAGAGACCCAGTACTTC; cdr3_aa: CASSLGAEQETQYF
d_call: -; cdr3_length: 16; clone_size: many; j_call: TRBJ2-1; v_call: TRBV4-3; cdr3_nt: TGCGCCAGCAGCCAAGTTGTGAAGGGTAGCTACAATGAGCAGTTCTTC; cdr3_aa: CASSQVVKGSYNEQFF
d_call: -; cdr3_length: 11; clone_size: -; j_call: TRBJ2-7; v_call: TRBV6-2/TRBV6-3; cdr3_nt: TGTGACAGCACCAAGGGCTACGAGCAGTACTTC; cdr3_aa: CDSTKGYEQYF
d_call: -; cdr3_length: 12; clone_size: many; j_call: TRBJ1-2; v_call: TRBV12-3/TRBV12-4; cdr3_nt: TGTGCCAGCTCCTGGCCCGGGCGCGGCTACACCTTC; cdr3_aa: CASSWPGRGYTF
d_call: -; cdr3_length: 15; clone_size: -; j_call: TRBJ2-2; v_call: TRBV27; cdr3_nt: TGTGCCAGCAGTTTAAGGGTCCCGAACACCGGGGAGCTGTTTTTT; cdr3_aa: CASSLRVPNTGELFF